The 4 T cell receptor beta chains presented below share a single source sample, sequenced in a study of follicular helper T cells after annual influenza vaccination. Sequencing used immunoSEQ multiplex PCR; TCRdb keeps in-frame clones, though not all of them. This sample carries about 11,000 clones, approximately 80% of them seen once, and the ten largest clones take 0.8% to 0.95%. Time point denoted: 2014-2015 season, pre-vaccination. The sequencing used CXCR5- memory CD4+ T cells sorted from blood, collected on the day of influenza vaccination. The origin of the receptors is an adult who received the influenza vaccine.

The V and J genes are TRBV9 and TRBJ1-5; 8 bases are a match to TRBD1. Germline CDR1 reads SGDLS; CDR2 reads YYNGEE. CDR3 size: 17 residues. The V segment lost 6 bases and the J segment 5 bases; nucleotides outside the gene matches: 16. DNA of the CDR3: TGTGCCAGCATCCAAAGAGAGGGGACAGGTGAAGATCAGCCCCAGCATTTT. The encoded protein is CASIQREGTGEDQPQHF.

The chain couples TRBV19 to TRBJ2-1, with D tentatively TRBD1 or TRBD2 (5 bases each). The CDR3 is 14 amino acids. V lost 3 bases and J lost 5, with 11 bases in between. CDR1 LNHDA and CDR2 SQIVND come from the germline V gene (reference sequence). CDR3 sequence reads: CASSIEGPNNEQFF. CDR3 nucleotides: TGTGCCAGTAGTATTGAGGGACCAAACAATGAGCAGTTCTTC.

The chain couples TRBV6-5 to TRBJ1-1; TRBD1 is a possible D gene (6 bases). Trimming took 6 bases from V and 3 from J, leaving 17 bases between them. CDR1 and CDR2 (germline): MNHEY, SVGAGI. The CDR3 runs 15 residues. CDR3 loop: CASSRGGATDTEAFF. The CDR3 region has the DNA TGTGCCAGCAGCCGAGGGGGGGCAACGGACACTGAAGCTTTCTTT.

The V call is TRBV27, the J call TRBJ1-1; D not certain. Between the trimmed V and J ends, which lost 8 bases and 7 bases, there was a span of 17 bases. Germline V CDR1 and CDR2: MNHEY, SMNVEV (reference sequence). This CDR3 is 13 amino acids long. CDR3 nucleotide sequence: TGTGCCAGCGGAGGAGTGAAGGCGGGTGAAGCTTTCTTT. Protein: CASGGVKAGEAFF.